What follows are 17 T cell receptor beta chains derived from one specimen sequenced in a study of cytomegalovirus exposure and HLA in healthy donors. The PCR ran on 60 Vbeta and 13 Jbeta primers. The repertoire was sequenced with immunoSEQ multiplex PCR; TCRdb's copy has only in-frame clones and lacks some. Of roughly 160,000 clones listed, less than 75% were seen once; the top ten hold roughly 1.6%. The sequencing input was PBMCs. The receptors shown here come from a girl under 18 in good health and CMV-seronegative.

The rearrangement uses TRBV5-1 and TRBJ1-5; the D is unclear. Looked up from germline, CDR1 is SGHRS and CDR2 is YFSETQ. The CDR3 has 17 amino acids. V dropped 0 bases and J dropped 2 bases, with 15 bases sitting between them. CDR3 residues: CASSLGSEGWGNQPQHF. The CDR3 DNA follows: TGCGCCAGCAGCTTGGGATCGGAGGGCTGGGGCAATCAGCCCCAGCATTTT.

This chain connects TRBV7-9 to TRBJ2-7, with D uncertain. Germline assignment: CDR1 SEHNR and CDR2 FQNEAQ (reference sequence). The CDR3 has 15 residues. V was clipped by 2 bases and J by 4 bases, with 15 bases between them. CDR3 sequence (DNA): TGTGCCAGCAGCTTAATTACGGGTGTTGTGTACGAGCAGTACTTC. It yields the protein CASSLITGVVYEQYF.

The chain joins TRBV27 to TRBJ1-1; TRBD1 might be the D (5 bases). This CDR3 contains 15 residues. Trimming removed 5 bases at V and 8 bases at J, with 21 bases between. The V gene's germline CDR1 is MNHEY and CDR2 SMNVEV (reference sequence). Written as DNA, the CDR3 is TGTGCCAGCAGTCCCCAAGGTGTGGGGCCAAACGAAGCTTTCTTT. This encodes CASSPQGVGPNEAFF.

V and J are TRBV6-1 and TRBJ2-6; D not resolved. This CDR3 has 14 amino acids. The V gene's germline CDR1 is MNHNS and CDR2 SASEGT. V shed 3 bases and J shed 15 bases, with 18 bases lying between them. This CDR3 is CASSETRVVSRLTF. The CDR3 DNA reads as TGTGCCAGCAGTGAGACCCGGGTCGTATCTCGCCTGACTTTC.

The chain couples TRBV15 to TRBJ1-5; a weak D match, TRBD1 (6 bases). The length of the CDR3 is 16 residues. Germline CDR1 and CDR2: LNHNV and YYDKDF (reference sequence). The V and J ends lost 1 base and 2 bases respectively, with 12 bases between them. CDR3 sequence (DNA): TGTGCCACCAGCAGAGTCCCAGGGGACGGCAATCAGCCCCAGCATTTT. Translated: CATSRVPGDGNQPQHF. Full variable domain (outside the CDR3, taken from reference TRBV15 and TRBJ1-5): DAMVIQNPRYQVTQFGKPVTLSCSQTLNHNVMYWYQQKSSQAPKLLFHYYDKDFNNEADTPDNFQSRRPNTSFCFLDIRSPGLGDTAMYLCATSRVPGDGNQPQHFGDGTRLSIL.

This clone was recorded a few times. This chain joins TRBV18 and TRBJ2-7, with 9 bases identical to TRBD1. Trimming took 3 bases from V and 4 from J; bases not matched to a gene: 4. CDR3 size: 14 residues. CDR1 is KGHSH, CDR2 LQKENI, per germline. The CDR3: CASSPETGGYEQYF. The CDR3 DNA reads TGTGCCAGCTCACCGGAGACAGGGGGTTACGAGCAGTACTTC.

There are a few counts of this clone. The J gene is TRBJ1-2, the V gene TRBV14; D might be TRBD1 (5 bases). The germline V gene has CDR1 SGHDN and CDR2 FVKESK. Trimming cost V 5 bases and J 4 bases, with 17 bases left between them. The CDR3 has 15 residues. In DNA, the CDR3 is TGTGCCAGCAGCTTGCGTCAGGGTTTCATCTATGGCTACACCTTC. Encoded protein: CASSLRQGFIYGYTF.

The chain employs TRBV4-2 and TRBJ1-1; TRBD1 is a possible D gene (5 bases). CDR1 LGHNA and CDR2 YNFKEQ come from the germline V gene. The CDR3 contains 16 residues. Trimming left V 0 bases short and J 1 base short, with 12 bases between. CDR3 loop: CASSQDLRGGNTEAFF. Written as DNA, the CDR3 is TGTGCCAGCAGCCAAGACCTACGGGGGGGGAACACTGAAGCTTTCTTT.

The chain carries TRBV25-1 and TRBJ1-1; tentatively, D is TRBD1 (6 bases). This CDR3 has 13 amino acids. V lost 8 bases, J lost 7 bases, and 17 bases lay in between. CDR1 and CDR2 (germline): MGHDK, SYGVNS. The CDR3 DNA is TGTGCCAGCGGAGGACGGGGGGCCGGTGAAGCTTTCTTT. Its translation is CASGGRGAGEAFF.

The chain links TRBV6-6 to TRBJ2-1, with 7 bases that match TRBD1. The V segment lost 4 bases and the J segment 0 bases; nucleotides outside the gene matches: 6. CDR3 size: 16 residues. Germline V lookup: CDR1 MNHNY, CDR2 SVGAGI (reference sequence). CDR3 sequence (DNA): TGTGCCAGCAGTTTACGACAGGGTAGCTCCTACAATGAGCAGTTCTTC. It translates to CASSLRQGSSYNEQFF.

The chain joins TRBV29-1 to TRBJ1-2; TRBD1 might be the D (5 bases). The CDR3 runs 15 residues. V lost 1 base, J lost 4 bases, and 16 bases lay in between. Per the germline V gene, CDR1 is SQVTM and CDR2 is ANQGSEA. The CDR3: CSVEAGGRVRYGYTF. The CDR3 bases are TGCAGCGTTGAAGCGGGCGGCAGGGTGCGCTATGGCTACACCTTC.

The chain uses TRBV28 and TRBJ1-4; 9 bases align to TRBD1. V was clipped by 3 bases and J by 10 bases; unmatched bases: 6. The CDR3 sequence is 14 residues long. CDR1 and CDR2 (germline): MDHEN, SYDVKM. CDR3 amino acids: CASSFLGQGRKLFF. The CDR3 coding sequence is TGTGCCAGCAGTTTCCTGGGACAGGGACGAAAACTGTTTTTT.

This chain uses TRBV19 with TRBJ1-4; a weak D match, TRBD1 (6 bases). Germline CDR1 LNHDA, CDR2 SQIVND (reference sequence). The ends were cut back, 6 bases at V and 5 bases at J, with 10 bases in the middle. CDR3 length: 13 amino acids. The DNA of the CDR3 is TGTGCCAGTAGGGACAGTCCAAATGAAAAACTGTTTTTT. Translation gives CASRDSPNEKLFF.

The chain combines TRBV6-5 with TRBJ2-5; 10 nucleotides agree with TRBD2. The length of the CDR3 is 16 residues. The trim removed 4 bases at V and 5 bases at J, leaving 10 bases unmatched. Germline V gives CDR1 MNHEY, CDR2 SVGAGI. CDR3 DNA sequence: TGTGCCAGCAGTTCCTCAGCGGGGGGGGCGAGGGAGACCCAGTACTTC. Translation gives CASSSSAGGARETQYF.

The rearrangement joins TRBV15 to TRBJ2-3, with 7 bases fitting TRBD2. This CDR3 is built from 13 residues. Germline V lookup: CDR1 LNHNV, CDR2 YYDKDF (reference sequence). CDR3 sequence: CATQERGTDTQYF. DNA of the CDR3: TGTGCAACCCAAGAGCGGGGAACAGATACGCAGTATTTT.

This sequence joins TRBV6-5 and TRBJ2-5; D gene uncertain. The length of the CDR3 is 14 residues. The V gene lost 1 base and the J gene lost 2 bases, with 8 bases spanning the gap. Germline assignment: CDR1 MNHEY and CDR2 SVGAGI. CDR3 nucleotides: TGTGCCAGCAGTTACTGGGCCACACAAGAGACCCAGTACTTC. Encoded protein: CASSYWATQETQYF.

The chain employs TRBV5-1 and TRBJ2-7, with 10 bases lining up with TRBD2. Trimming at V came to 0 bases and at J to 5 bases, leaving 8 bases not matched to a gene. From germline, CDR1 is SGHRS and CDR2 YFSETQ. The CDR3 has 16 residues. In DNA form, the CDR3 reads TGCGCCAGCAGCTTGGGGCTAGCGGGGGAATTCCACGAGCAGTACTTC. Residues: CASSLGLAGEFHEQYF.